The 29 T cell receptor beta chains below were found in one sample sequenced in a study of T cell changes during pregnancy in multiple sclerosis. Profiled with immunoSEQ multiplex PCR; TCRdb holds only in-frame clones, not every one. This sample carries just under 80,000 clones, roughly 93% of them seen once, and the ten largest clones take 0.65% to 0.75%. Sequencing used peripheral blood, obtained in the second trimester of pregnancy. Receptor source: a female donor in good health, enrolled as a control in a pregnancy study.

This chain connects TRBV4-3 to TRBJ2-1; 11 nucleotides line up with TRBD2. The CDR3 consists of 16 residues. CDR1 and CDR2 from the germline V gene are LGHNA and YSLEER. V lost 0 bases to trimming and J lost 3 bases; unmatched junction nucleotides: 1. The CDR3 here is CASSQDTSGGYNEQFF. The CDR3 bases are TGCGCCAGCAGCCAAGACACTAGCGGGGGCTACAATGAGCAGTTCTTC.

This clone was recorded once. The rearrangement uses TRBV11-2 and TRBJ2-7; D perhaps matches TRBD1 (6 bases). The CDR3 is 15 residues long. Trimming removed 2 bases at V and 4 bases at J, with 15 bases between. Looked up from germline, CDR1 is SGHAT and CDR2 is FQNNGV. The CDR3 bases are TGTGCCAGCAGCTTAAGTAGCGTGGGGGCTTACGAGCAGTACTTC. Its protein is CASSLSSVGAYEQYF.

V gene TRBV5-1 combines with J gene TRBJ2-3, with 8 bases identical to TRBD1. The V gene's germline CDR1 is SGHRS and CDR2 YFSETQ. This CDR3 is 14 amino acids long. With V trimmed by 2 bases and J by 4 bases, 3 bases remained unmatched. The CDR3: CASSFWTGSDTQYF. The CDR3 coding sequence is TGCGCCAGCAGCTTCTGGACAGGGTCAGATACGCAGTATTTT.

V usage is TRBV10-3 and J usage is TRBJ2-5; possible D gene TRBD2, 6 bases. The V and J ends lost 2 bases and 4 bases respectively, with 17 bases between them. The germline V gene encodes CDR1 ENHRY and CDR2 SYGVKD. The CDR3 is made up of 16 amino acids. The CDR3 DNA reads as TGTGCCATCAGTGAGAGGGAGGACGTCTTAGGAGAGACCCAGTACTTC. Protein: CAISEREDVLGETQYF.

This chain links TRBV6-6 with TRBJ1-5, with TRBD1 matching 8 bases. V lost 0 bases and J lost 12; bases outside the gene matches: 10. Germline assignment: CDR1 MNHNY and CDR2 SVGAGI (reference sequence). This CDR3 region has 15 residues. CDR3 DNA: TGTGCCAGCAGTTACTCGGAATGGACAGGGTTTCTCCAGCATTTT. Residues: CASSYSEWTGFLQHF.

CDR3 sequence reads: CASSLPIASGVYEQYF. Here the CDR3 DNA reads TGTGCCAGCAGCTTACCGATAGCTAGCGGGGTCTACGAGCAGTACTTC. This chain links TRBV11-3 with TRBJ2-7, with 9 bases lining up with TRBD2. With 2 bases clipped from V and 3 bases from J, the junction kept 8 bases outside the gene matches. The germline gives CDR1 SGHNT, CDR2 YENEEA. The CDR3 spans 16 residues.

V gene TRBV10-3 combines with J gene TRBJ1-6, with 8 bases aligning to TRBD1. V shed 2 bases, J shed 10 bases, and the junction held 4 bases outside the gene matches. There are 14 residues in the CDR3. CDR1 ENHRY and CDR2 SYGVKD come from the germline V gene. CDR3 bases: TGTGCCATCAGTGAGAGGACAGGGAGGTCACCCCTCCACTTT. Amino acids: CAISERTGRSPLHF.

A single count supports this clone. This sequence joins TRBV19 and TRBJ2-2; TRBD1 aligns across 8 bases. Germline CDR1 and CDR2: LNHDA and SQIVND (reference sequence). The CDR3 sequence is 15 residues long. With 7 bases clipped from V and 6 bases from J, the junction kept 10 bases outside the gene matches. The CDR3 DNA follows: TGTGCCAGTATTACGGGCAGGGGGCAGGCCGGGGAGCTGTTTTTT. It specifies CASITGRGQAGELFF.

The chain links TRBV5-1 to TRBJ1-2; 7 positions match TRBD1. The germline V gene encodes CDR1 SGHRS and CDR2 YFSETQ. V was clipped by 3 bases and J by 4 bases; unmatched bases: 9. The CDR3 loop spans 15 amino acids. The CDR3 sequence is CASSWDRGLGYGYTF. For the CDR3, the DNA is TGCGCCAGCAGCTGGGACAGAGGCTTGGGCTATGGCTACACCTTC. Full variable domain (rest looked up from reference TRBV5-1 and TRBJ1-2): KAGVTQTPRYLIKTRGQQVTLSCSPISGHRSVSWYQQTPGQGLQFLFEYFSETQRNKGNFPGRFSGRQFSNSRSEMNVSTLELGDSALYLCASSWDRGLGYGYTFGSGTRLTVV.

V and J are TRBV11-3 and TRBJ1-2; D not certain. CDR1 and CDR2 (germline): SGHNT, YENEEA. The CDR3 has 15 residues. The germline V and J ends were trimmed by 0 bases and 0 bases, with 8 bases remaining between them. The DNA for the CDR3 is TGTGCCAGCAGCTTAGATCGCGGTTCTAACTATGGCTACACCTTC. Translation gives CASSLDRGSNYGYTF.

The chain recombines TRBV9 with TRBJ2-5; 11 bases line up with TRBD1. After removal of 0 bases from V and 5 bases from J, the junction contained 3 bases not matched to a gene. Germline V gene sequence: CDR1 SGDLS, CDR2 YYNGEE. The CDR3 runs 15 residues. The CDR3 spells CASSVGGTGGETQYF. As DNA, the CDR3 is TGTGCCAGCAGCGTAGGAGGGACAGGGGGTGAGACCCAGTACTTC.

This sequence joins TRBV7-6 and TRBJ2-7, with D possibly matching TRBD1 (5 bases). CDR3 length: 14 amino acids. Germline loops: CDR1 SGHVS, CDR2 FNYEAQ. V was cut by 3 bases and J by 5 bases, with 14 bases left in between. In nucleotides, the CDR3 is TGTGCCAGCAGCTTGGCAGGGTCCCTCCACGAGCAGTACTTC. Translated: CASSLAGSLHEQYF. The whole variable domain, filled in from reference TRBV7-6 and TRBJ2-7, reads GAGVSQSPRYKVTKRGQDVALRCDPISGHVSLYWYRQALGQGPEFLTYFNYEAQQDKSGLPNDRFSAERPEGSISTLTIQRTEQRDSAMYRCASSLAGSLHEQYFGPGTRLTVT.

This chain uses TRBV7-9 with TRBJ1-1, with 8 bases that match TRBD1. CDR1 is SEHNR, CDR2 FQNEAQ, per germline (reference sequence). V was clipped by 5 bases and J by 5 bases; unmatched bases: 7. CDR3 length: 14 amino acids. The CDR3 reads CASSPQQGGTEAFF. As DNA, the CDR3 is TGTGCCAGCAGCCCTCAACAGGGGGGGACTGAAGCTTTCTTT.

This chain connects TRBV10-3 to TRBJ2-3, with 7 bases aligning to TRBD2. Germline V CDR1 and CDR2: ENHRY, SYGVKD. Germline trimming cut 10 bases from V and 2 bases from J; bases unmatched to any gene: 15. The CDR3 consists of 16 residues. The CDR3, as DNA: TGTGCCACCGTCGGGGTAGCGGCGGGGGACACAGATACGCAGTATTTT. This codes for CATVGVAAGDTDTQYF.

CDR3 amino acids: CASSIGTVYSNQPQHF. The CDR3 DNA follows: TGTGCCAGTAGTATAGGGACAGTTTATAGCAATCAGCCCCAGCATTTT. The chain couples TRBV19 to TRBJ1-5; D may be TRBD1 (6 bases). Germline V gene lookup returns CDR1 LNHDA and CDR2 SQIVND (reference sequence). The length of the CDR3 is 16 residues. The ends were cut back, 1 base at V and 0 bases at J, with 10 bases in the middle.

The rearrangement uses TRBV2 and TRBJ1-2, with 8 positions matching TRBD1. The CDR3 totals 15 residues. V lost 4 bases, J lost 5 bases, and 9 bases stayed unmatched. The germline V gene has CDR1 SNHLY and CDR2 FYNNEI. The CDR3 DNA follows: TGTGCCAGCAGTGTGTGGGACAGGAACCTTTATGGCTACACCTTC. Protein: CASSVWDRNLYGYTF.

The rearrangement links TRBV25-1 to TRBJ2-5; TRBD2 might be the D (6 bases). The CDR3 length is 13 residues. V was pared by 8 bases and J by 2 bases, with 12 bases between. CDR1 and CDR2 from the germline V gene are MGHDK and SYGVNS. CDR3 residues: CASRAAGQETQYF. In DNA form, the CDR3 reads TGTGCCAGCCGAGCGGCGGGACAAGAGACCCAGTACTTC. Complete variable domain (other parts from reference TRBV25-1 and TRBJ2-5): EADIYQTPRYLVIGTGKKITLECSQTMGHDKMYWYQQDPGMELHLIHYSYGVNSTEKGDLSSESTVSRIRTEHFPLTLESARPSHTSQYLCASRAAGQETQYFGPGTRLLVL.

V usage is TRBV6-5 and J usage is TRBJ1-2; D remains unclear. This CDR3 contains 13 residues. V was trimmed by 10 bases and J by 1 base, leaving 13 bases between them. Germline lookup yields CDR1 MNHEY and CDR2 SVGAGI. The CDR3 nucleotides are TGTGCCACCCAACAACCGGGTAACTATGGCTACACCTTC. This encodes CATQQPGNYGYTF.

This clone was counted once. The V and J genes are TRBV4-3 and TRBJ1-5; 9 nucleotides match TRBD1. Germline assignment: CDR1 LGHNA and CDR2 YSLEER. The CDR3 is 15 amino acids. Trimming at V came to 3 bases and at J to 2 bases, leaving 2 bases not matched to a gene. The CDR3, as DNA: TGCGCCAGCAGCCAGAGGACAGGGGGCAATCAGCCCCAGCATTTT. Translation gives CASSQRTGGNQPQHF.

In this sample, this clone turned up once. J is TRBJ2-7 and V is TRBV5-1, with 10 bases lining up with TRBD1. The CDR3 consists of 15 residues. CDR1 is SGHRS, CDR2 YFSETQ, per germline. J gave up 2 bases and V 3 bases, and 5 bases lay outside the gene matches. This CDR3 is CASSSRTGGAYEQYF. CDR3 bases: TGCGCCAGCAGCTCACGGACAGGGGGAGCCTACGAGCAGTACTTC.

The chain couples TRBV6-5 to TRBJ1-4; D is possibly TRBD1 (6 bases). This CDR3 has 16 residues. Between the trimmed V and J ends, which lost 2 bases and 8 bases, there was a span of 18 bases. Germline lookup yields CDR1 MNHEY and CDR2 SVGAGI. CDR3 sequence: CASSYTSGQANEKLFF. The CDR3, as DNA: TGTGCCAGCAGTTACACCTCGGGACAAGCGAACGAAAAACTGTTTTTT.

V usage is TRBV27 and J usage is TRBJ2-1; possibly TRBD1 for D (5 bases). The V end was cut by 5 bases, the J end by 10 bases, with 12 bases between. This CDR3 comprises 12 residues. Germline V gene data show CDR1 as MNHEY and CDR2 as SMNVEV (reference sequence). The CDR3 sequence: CASSTPGKEQFF. CDR3 sequence (DNA): TGTGCCAGCAGTACCCCAGGGAAAGAGCAGTTCTTC.

This sequence joins TRBV18 and TRBJ1-5, with unresolved D. Germline loops: CDR1 KGHSH, CDR2 LQKENI. This CDR3 is 14 amino acids long. The V end lost 2 bases, the J end lost 4 bases, and 9 bases lay between the germline ends. CDR3 nucleotides: TGTGCCAGCTCACCAACGGTTACTAATCAGCCCCAGCATTTT. It encodes CASSPTVTNQPQHF.

CDR3 nucleotides: TGTGCCACCAAGACTAGCGGCACAGATACGCAGTATTTT. Translation: CATKTSGTDTQYF. V usage is TRBV2 and J usage is TRBJ2-3; 8 bases are shared with TRBD2. The trim removed 10 bases at V and 1 base at J, leaving 4 bases unmatched. CDR1 and CDR2 from the germline V gene are SNHLY and FYNNEI. This CDR3 has 13 residues.

The genes are TRBV15 and TRBJ2-4; a possible D gene is TRBD2 (6 bases). This CDR3 region has 15 residues. The V end lost 3 bases, the J end lost 2 bases, and 11 bases lay between the germline ends. The germline V gene encodes CDR1 LNHNV and CDR2 YYDKDF (reference sequence). CDR3 nucleotides: TGTGCCACCAGCAGGGGGGGTGGCTCCAAAAACATTCAGTACTTC. Residues: CATSRGGGSKNIQYF.

The J gene is TRBJ2-1, the V gene TRBV9; 8 bases are a match to TRBD2. The CDR3 contains 16 residues. Germline V gene sequence: CDR1 SGDLS, CDR2 YYNGEE. V was pared by 4 bases and J by 2 bases, with 8 bases of the junction left unmatched. CDR3: CASSPRQRGTYNEQFF. The CDR3 DNA reads as TGTGCCAGCAGCCCCCGACAGCGGGGGACCTACAATGAGCAGTTCTTC. Based on the CDR3 plus reference TRBV9 and TRBJ2-1, the full variable domain is DSGVTQTPKHLITATGQRVTLRCSPRSGDLSVYWYQQSLDQGLQFLIQYYNGEERAKGNILERFSAQQFPDLHSELNLSSLELGDSALYFCASSPRQRGTYNEQFFGPGTRLTVL.

The J gene is TRBJ2-1, the V gene TRBV5-1, with 7 nucleotides matching TRBD2. Trimming at V came to 2 bases and at J to 8 bases, leaving 1 base not matched to a gene. This CDR3 has 12 amino acids. Germline assignment: CDR1 SGHRS and CDR2 YFSETQ. The CDR3 coding sequence is TGCGCCAGCAGCTTCCGGGGGGATGAGCAGTTCTTC. Protein sequence: CASSFRGDEQFF.

V is TRBV7-8 and J is TRBJ1-1, with TRBD1 as a possible D gene (5 bases). CDR1 is SGHVS, CDR2 FQNEAQ, per germline. This CDR3 contains 15 residues. The germline V and J ends were trimmed by 5 bases and 3 bases, with 16 bases remaining between them. The CDR3 loop is CASSRNLQDDTEAFF. The DNA for the CDR3 is TGTGCCAGCAGCCGGAACCTACAGGACGACACTGAAGCTTTCTTT.

The chain joins TRBV7-2 to TRBJ1-1; tentative D call: TRBD1 (6 bases). V dropped 6 bases and J dropped 1 base, with 9 bases sitting between them. The CDR3 spans 13 residues. The V gene's germline CDR1 is SGHTA and CDR2 FQGNSA. This CDR3 reads CASSYRENTEAFF. For the CDR3, the DNA is TGTGCCAGCAGTTACAGGGAGAACACTGAAGCTTTCTTT.